A single sample is the source of the 26 T cell receptor beta chains below, sequenced in a study of CD8+ T cells in alopecia areata. After isolation, RNA underwent reverse transcription to generate cDNA as the sequencing template. Assay: immunoSEQ multiplex PCR; the TCRdb copy retains only in-frame clones and omits some. The sample records 98,000 or so clones, roughly 59% being singletons. Sequenced material: CD8+ T cells sorted from blood. Source of these receptors: a human donor in good health.

The chain uses TRBV5-6 and TRBJ2-7; 7 bases are shared with TRBD1. J was trimmed by 2 bases and V by 4 bases; bases with no gene match: 3. There are 13 residues in the CDR3. CDR1 and CDR2 (germline): SGHDT, YYEEEE. The CDR3 DNA reads TGTGCCAGCAGCGGGGGACAGACCTACGAGCAGTACTTC. Amino acid sequence: CASSGGQTYEQYF.

The chain is built from TRBV7-6 and TRBJ2-5; D is ambiguous. The germline V gene encodes CDR1 SGHVS and CDR2 FNYEAQ. The CDR3 has 14 residues. V gave up 4 bases and J gave up 4 bases, with 13 bases separating them. CDR3 nucleotides: TGTGCCAGCAGCTCGTTGGATGCTCCAGAGACCCAGTACTTC. This codes for CASSSLDAPETQYF.

The rearrangement joins TRBV13 to TRBJ1-2; 7 bases line up with TRBD1. V lost 2 bases to trimming and J lost 2 bases; unmatched junction nucleotides: 8. This CDR3 has 16 amino acids. CDR1 is PRHDT and CDR2 is FYEKMQ in the germline V gene (reference sequence). DNA of the CDR3: TGTGCCAGCAGCTTAAGAGGGGGCGCATCGAACTATGGCTACACCTTC. It codes for CASSLRGGASNYGYTF.

The V call is TRBV15, the J call TRBJ2-3; 7 bases match TRBD1. The ends lost 3 bases at V and 5 bases at J; junction bases unmatched: 8. Per the germline V gene, CDR1 is LNHNV and CDR2 is YYDKDF (reference sequence). This CDR3 is 15 amino acids long. The CDR3 region has the DNA TGTGCCACCAGCAGCTCTAGGGGGCCTGGAGATACGCAGTATTTT. Translated: CATSSSRGPGDTQYF.

The chain combines TRBV7-9 with TRBJ2-6, with 7 bases lining up with TRBD2. This CDR3 has 18 residues. V shed 2 bases, J shed 2 bases, and the junction held 9 bases outside the gene matches. Germline values: CDR1 SEHNR, CDR2 FQNEAQ (reference sequence). The CDR3 DNA reads as TGTGCCAGCAGCTTACAGCGGGGAAGGGTCCCTGGGGCCAACGTCCTGACTTTC. Amino acids: CASSLQRGRVPGANVLTF.

The rearrangement uses TRBV19 and TRBJ1-3; D unclear. The CDR3 covers 11 residues. The V gene lost 3 bases and the J gene lost 3 bases, with 0 bases spanning the gap. Per the germline V gene, CDR1 is LNHDA and CDR2 is SQIVND (reference sequence). CDR3 DNA: TGTGCCAGTAGTATTGGAAACACCATATATTTT. Translated, it gives CASSIGNTIYF.

The chain joins TRBV27 to TRBJ2-7; D uncertain. Germline CDR1 is MNHEY and CDR2 is SMNVEV (reference sequence). The CDR3 is made up of 15 amino acids. Deletions cut 3 bases from V and 2 bases from J, with 14 bases between. CDR3 loop: CASSFATSSTYEQYF. CDR3 coding DNA: TGTGCCAGCAGTTTCGCGACATCCAGCACCTACGAGCAGTACTTC.

This chain joins TRBV6-5 and TRBJ1-5; D gene ambiguous. V lost 1 base and J lost 9, with 10 bases in between. The CDR3 runs to 13 residues. Germline V CDR1 and CDR2: MNHEY, SVGAGI. The CDR3 loop reads CASSYYPRAPQHF. DNA for the CDR3: TGTGCCAGCAGTTACTATCCGAGGGCGCCCCAGCATTTT.

This chain connects TRBV9 to TRBJ2-3, with D perhaps TRBD1 (5 bases). The CDR3 runs 14 residues. Between the trimmed V and J ends, which lost 4 bases and 6 bases, there was a span of 15 bases. Germline CDR1 reads SGDLS; CDR2 reads YYNGEE. CDR3 in amino acids: CASSTGKGSDTQYF. CDR3 coding DNA: TGTGCCAGCAGCACAGGCAAAGGGTCCGATACGCAGTATTTT.

This rearrangement joins TRBV5-4 to TRBJ1-4, with 11 positions matching TRBD1. The CDR3 totals 15 residues. The J segment lost 8 bases and the V segment lost 4 bases, leaving 7 bases of the junction unmatched. CDR1 is SGHNT, CDR2 YYREEE, per germline (reference sequence). CDR3 bases: TGTGCCAGCAGCCGGTGGACAGGGGGCAACGAAAAACTGTTTTTT. Protein product: CASSRWTGGNEKLFF. Based on the CDR3 plus reference TRBV5-4 and TRBJ1-4, the full variable domain is ETGVTQSPTHLIKTRGQQVTLRCSSQSGHNTVSWYQQALGQGPQFIFQYYREEENGRGNFPPRFSGLQFPNYSSELNVNALELDDSALYLCASSRWTGGNEKLFFGSGTQLSVL.

As DNA, the CDR3 is TGCAGCGTTGAGTATACAGGGGGCTACGAGCAGTACTTC. It specifies CSVEYTGGYEQYF. The chain employs TRBV29-1 and TRBJ2-7; the match to TRBD1 covers 8 bases. The J segment lost 3 bases and the V segment lost 3 bases, leaving 4 bases of the junction unmatched. The germline gives CDR1 SQVTM, CDR2 ANQGSEA. This CDR3 region has 13 residues.

The chain combines TRBV6-1 with TRBJ2-5, with no clear D. Trimming left V 4 bases short and J 5 bases short, with 14 bases between. CDR1 is MNHNS, CDR2 SASEGT, per germline. There are 14 residues in the CDR3. CDR3 sequence: CASSGGEEWETQYF. CDR3 sequence (DNA): TGTGCCAGCAGTGGCGGTGAAGAATGGGAGACCCAGTACTTC.

This clone appeared a few times. This chain uses TRBV7-8 with TRBJ2-1, with D perhaps given as TRBD1 or TRBD2 (6 bases each). The germline V and J ends were trimmed by 6 bases and 14 bases, with 17 bases remaining between them. The CDR3 covers 12 residues. CDR1 SGHVS and CDR2 FQNEAQ come from the germline V gene. The CDR3 DNA is TGTGCCAGCAGGGAGGGTCAGGGGAAAGAGTTCTTC. Translated: CASREGQGKEFF.

This sequence joins TRBV10-3 and TRBJ2-6; no firm D call. This CDR3 region has 14 residues. CDR1 is ENHRY and CDR2 is SYGVKD in the germline V gene. Between the trimmed V and J ends, which lost 10 bases and 4 bases, there was a span of 14 bases. The DNA for the CDR3 is TGTGCCAGCAGCCGGACGGACGGGGCCAACGTCCTGACTTTC. It yields the protein CASSRTDGANVLTF.

This clone turned up a few times. The chain is built from TRBV7-9 and TRBJ2-5; TRBD2 agrees at 7 bases. The CDR3 sequence is 16 residues long. Germline CDR1 reads SEHNR; CDR2 reads FQNEAQ (reference sequence). The J segment lost 1 base and the V segment lost 2 bases, leaving 7 bases of the junction unmatched. The CDR3 loop is CASSLSGAGSQETQYF. In DNA, the CDR3 is TGTGCCAGCAGCTTATCAGGAGCGGGATCCCAAGAGACCCAGTACTTC.

This sequence joins TRBV23-1 and TRBJ2-7, with TRBD1 as a possible D gene (6 bases). TRBV23-1 is an ORF, and what it does is uncertain. This CDR3 spans 14 amino acids. V gave up 0 bases and J gave up 7 bases, with 13 bases separating them. The CDR3 DNA follows: TGCGCCAGCAGTCAATCCTCCAGGGGCGGAGAGCAGTACTTC. Its protein is CASSQSSRGGEQYF.

This chain joins TRBV5-6 and TRBJ2-1, with unresolved D. Germline V gene data show CDR1 as SGHDT and CDR2 as YYEEEE. This CDR3 has 12 residues. V was shortened by 3 bases and J by 6 bases, with 7 bases between the two germline ends. As DNA, the CDR3 is TGTGCCAGCAGCTCGGATATCAATGAGCAGTTCTTC. This sequence encodes CASSSDINEQFF.

This clone has just a few counts. CDR3 loop: CASSSGLAGGSSTDTQYF. For the CDR3, the DNA is TGTGCCAGCAGCTCTGGACTAGCGGGGGGATCTAGCACAGATACGCAGTATTTT. The chain uses TRBV13 and TRBJ2-3, with 14 bases that match TRBD2. The V segment lost 4 bases and the J segment 0 bases; nucleotides outside the gene matches: 6. Germline V gene data show CDR1 as PRHDT and CDR2 as FYEKMQ (reference sequence). This CDR3 is built from 18 residues.

As to this clone: The CDR3 ends on some other residue instead of the conserved phenylalanine or tryptophan, so this is likely a read error. This chain links TRBV6-5 with TRBJ2-7; no reliable D call. CDR1 MNHEY and CDR2 SVGAGI come from the germline V gene. This CDR3 region has 14 residues. V dropped 0 bases and J dropped 0 bases, with 6 bases sitting between them. The CDR3 nucleotides are TGTGCCAGCAGTTACTCGGACGGCTCCTACGAGCAGTACCTC. Residues: CASSYSDGSYEQYL.

The CDR3 here is CASSDFASASNQPQHF. The CDR3 DNA is TGTGCCAGCAGTGACTTTGCTAGTGCGTCGAATCAGCCCCAGCATTTT. The chain joins TRBV28 to TRBJ1-5; D gene ambiguous. Looked up from germline, CDR1 is MDHEN and CDR2 is SYDVKM. V was trimmed by 5 bases and J by 4 bases, leaving 18 bases between them. CDR3 length: 16 amino acids.

V is TRBV2 and J is TRBJ1-2, with 9 bases aligning to TRBD1. The CDR3 covers 11 residues. In germline, CDR1 is SNHLY, CDR2 FYNNEI. The J segment lost 9 bases and the V segment lost 6 bases, leaving 2 bases of the junction unmatched. CDR3: CASSGTGSYTF. CDR3 nucleotides: TGTGCCAGCAGCGGGACAGGGAGCTACACCTTC.

The chain uses TRBV29-1 and TRBJ1-4, with D unclear. CDR1 and CDR2 (germline): SQVTM, ANQGSEA. This CDR3 is 12 amino acids long. Trimming stripped 5 bases from V and 5 bases from J, with 9 bases between. Here the CDR3 DNA reads TGCAGCGTTATATGGTGGAATGAAAAACTGTTTTTT. This gives the protein CSVIWWNEKLFF.

This chain connects TRBV4-3 to TRBJ1-6, with no clear D. The CDR3 spans 15 residues. V gave up 0 bases and J gave up 9 bases, with 12 bases separating them. Germline V gives CDR1 LGHNA, CDR2 YSLEER. The DNA of the CDR3 is TGCGCCAGCAGCCAAGACCGGACCCTCCGTTCACCCCTCCACTTT. Protein sequence: CASSQDRTLRSPLHF.

A single count supports this clone. This chain links TRBV14 with TRBJ2-2; 8 positions match TRBD1. The CDR3 has 14 residues. Losses at the gene ends were 3 bases for V and 6 bases for J; bases not matched to a gene: 3. Germline CDR1 and CDR2: SGHDN and FVKESK. CDR3 nucleotides: TGTGCCAGCAGCCACAGGGGGCTCGCCGGGGAGCTGTTTTTT. Translating it yields CASSHRGLAGELFF. The entire variable domain, with the rest obtained from reference TRBV14 and TRBJ2-2, is as follows: EAGVTQFPSHSVIEKGQTVTLRCDPISGHDNLYWYRRVMGKEIKFLLHFVKESKQDESGMPNNRFLAERTGGTYSTLKVQPAELEDSGVYFCASSHRGLAGELFFGEGSRLTVL.

Details on this clone: Other DNA sequences in the same sample also yield this CDR3. The rearrangement links TRBV5-1 to TRBJ1-5; no definite D call. The V end lost 0 bases, the J end lost 5 bases, and 6 bases lay between the germline ends. Germline V gives CDR1 SGHRS, CDR2 YFSETQ. This CDR3 contains 13 residues. CDR3 loop: CASSLGGDQPQHF. The CDR3, as DNA: TGCGCCAGCAGCTTGGGTGGGGATCAGCCCCAGCATTTT.

This clone showed up just a few times. The sample contains more than one DNA sequence encoding this CDR3. The chain recombines TRBV27 with TRBJ2-5; no firm D call. Germline lookup yields CDR1 MNHEY and CDR2 SMNVEV (reference sequence). The CDR3 consists of 11 residues. V was pared by 3 bases and J by 4 bases, with 3 bases between. The CDR3 bases are TGTGCCAGCAGTTTGGGAGAGACCCAGTACTTC. Amino acids: CASSLGETQYF.